This T cell receptor (beta chain) derives from a study of control samples from healthy donors and cancer patients. Sequencing was performed with immunoSEQ multiplex PCR; in TCRdb, only in-frame clones are kept and a portion is missing. The repertoire includes some 120,000 clones, about 93% of them detected once, and roughly 2.5% sits in the top ten. Losses at the gene ends were 5 bases for V and 3 bases for J; bases not matched to a gene: 2. There are 14 residues in the CDR3. Germline loops: CDR1 MNHEY, CDR2 SVGEGT. Sample: blood. The receptor's source is a man between 18 and 35 years old in good health. The chain couples TRBV6-2 or TRBV6-3 to TRBJ2-7; 12 bases match TRBD2. The CDR3 sequence: CASSGTSGFYEQYV. The CDR3 bases are TGTGCCAGCAGTGGGACTAGCGGGTTCTACGAGCAGTACGTC.